These 17 T cell receptor beta chains came from one sample sequenced in a study of T cell responses to AZD1222 COVID-19 vaccine (dated by TCRdb to 2020 to 2023). Libraries were made using the immunoSEQ multiplex PCR assay. TCRdb retrieved this table from immuneACCESS and kept in-frame rearrangements only. Not all clones are present; in checked studies, unresolved V genes account for under half, and no reason is known for the remainder. The sample records fewer than 150,000 clones, 75% to 90% of which are singletons. Together, the top ten hold 1.5% to 2% of the sample. Interpreted using the paper, the time point label stands for: about 28 days (+/-7) after the second vaccine dose. The material sequenced was peripheral blood, taken 28 days after the second AZD1222 dose. These receptors all come from an adult who received the AZD1222 COVID-19 vaccine.

In its sample, this clone was seen a few times. The rearrangement joins TRBV3-1 (or the pseudogene TRBV3-2) to TRBJ2-1; 8 bases are a match to TRBD1. The germline V gene encodes CDR1 LGHDT and CDR2 YNNKEL (reference sequence). V dropped 7 bases and J dropped 6; count of bases not matched to a gene: 8. This CDR3 contains 14 residues. The CDR3 here is CASNKQGESNEQFF. DNA for the CDR3: TGTGCCAGCAATAAACAGGGGGAAAGCAATGAGCAGTTCTTC.

This chain joins TRBV19 and TRBJ1-5; the match to TRBD1 covers 11 bases. CDR3 length: 16 amino acids. Germline CDR1 reads LNHDA; CDR2 reads SQIVND (reference sequence). After removal of 3 bases from V and 4 bases from J, the junction contained 5 bases not matched to a gene. For the CDR3, the DNA is TGTGCCAGTAGTATCCGGACAGGGGGCTTTAATCAGCCCCAGCATTTT. The encoded protein is CASSIRTGGFNQPQHF.

By its share, this clone is medium-sized. The V gene is TRBV4-2, the J gene TRBJ2-7, with D perhaps TRBD2 (6 bases). Germline lookup yields CDR1 LGHNA and CDR2 YNFKEQ. The CDR3 loop spans 15 amino acids. The V gene lost 0 bases and the J gene lost 1 base, with 10 bases spanning the gap. CDR3 amino acids: CASSQETSSSYEQYF. CDR3 coding DNA: TGTGCCAGCAGCCAAGAGACTAGTTCATCCTACGAGCAGTACTTC.

This chain uses TRBV9 with TRBJ2-1; D possibly corresponds to TRBD1 (5 bases). The CDR3 runs to 15 residues. Germline lookup yields CDR1 SGDLS and CDR2 YYNGEE. V was clipped by 0 bases and J by 2 bases, with 9 bases between them. CDR3 sequence: CASSVDGAAYNEQFF. CDR3 bases: TGTGCCAGCAGCGTAGATGGGGCGGCCTACAATGAGCAGTTCTTC.

This clone was found a few times. The chain combines TRBV30 with TRBJ2-3, with TRBD1 identical over 7 bases. CDR3 length: 12 residues. CDR1 and CDR2 from the germline V gene are GTSNPN and SVGIG (reference sequence). Trimming at V came to 2 bases and at J to 9 bases, leaving 5 bases not matched to a gene. The CDR3: CAWSRDRETQYF. Here the CDR3 DNA reads TGTGCCTGGAGTCGAGACAGGGAGACGCAGTATTTT.

CDR3 loop: CASSDSGGSNQPQHF. The CDR3 DNA is TGTGCCAGCAGCGATTCCGGGGGTAGCAATCAGCCCCAGCATTTT. The chain joins TRBV9 to TRBJ1-5; possible D gene TRBD1, 5 bases. Germline V CDR1 and CDR2: SGDLS, YYNGEE. V was clipped by 3 bases and J by 0 bases, with 10 bases between them. This CDR3 is built from 15 residues.

The chain joins TRBV19 to TRBJ1-2; possibly TRBD1 for D (5 bases). V lost 4 bases, J lost 3 bases, and 15 bases lay in between. Looked up from germline, CDR1 is LNHDA and CDR2 is SQIVND (reference sequence). This CDR3 has 15 residues. The CDR3 nucleotides are TGTGCCAGTAGTAGGGGAGATACGGGGCACTATGGCTACACCTTC. Amino acid sequence: CASSRGDTGHYGYTF.

The chain uses TRBV30 and TRBJ2-1; 8 bases are a match to TRBD2. CDR1 and CDR2 (germline): GTSNPN, SVGIG (reference sequence). Trimming removed 2 bases from V and 3 bases from J; junction bases left unmatched: 3. The CDR3 runs to 14 residues. This chain's CDR3 is CAWSSGGNYNEQFF. CDR3 coding DNA: TGTGCCTGGAGTTCGGGGGGGAACTACAATGAGCAGTTCTTC.

The rearrangement uses TRBV5-8 and TRBJ2-3; D not certain. Trimming stripped 2 bases from V and 9 bases from J, with 10 bases between. The germline gives CDR1 SGHTS, CDR2 YDEGEE. The length of the CDR3 is 12 residues. CDR3 region: CASSLYGSTQYF. The CDR3 DNA sequence: TGTGCCAGCAGCTTATATGGGTCGACGCAGTATTTT.

This clone was seen a single time. The chain has TRBV19 and TRBJ1-5, with D uncertain. V was clipped by 3 bases and J by 2 bases, with 11 bases between them. Germline V gene lookup returns CDR1 LNHDA and CDR2 SQIVND (reference sequence). The CDR3 totals 15 residues. The CDR3 DNA sequence: TGTGCCAGTAGTATCGGTGGTTTAGGCAATCAGCCCCAGCATTTT. It codes for CASSIGGLGNQPQHF.

This clone has only a few counts. The CDR3 here is CASSLGDRGYEQYF. The DNA of the CDR3 is TGTGCCAGCAGCTTAGGAGACAGAGGATACGAGCAGTACTTC. The chain joins TRBV7-8 to TRBJ2-7; TRBD1 is a possible D gene (5 bases). Trimming stripped 1 base from V and 4 bases from J, with 11 bases between. The germline V gene has CDR1 SGHVS and CDR2 FQNEAQ. This CDR3 is built from 14 residues. Using reference TRBV7-8 and TRBJ2-7 for the parts outside the CDR3, the full variable domain is GAGVSQSPRYKVAKRGQDVALRCDPISGHVSLFWYQQALGQGPEFLTYFQNEAQLDKSGLPSDRFFAERPEGSVSTLKIQRTQQEDSAVYLCASSLGDRGYEQYFGPGTRLTVT.

In its sample, this clone was seen once. The chain has TRBV27 and TRBJ1-1; D not certain. The V gene lost 3 bases and the J gene lost 1 base, with 9 bases spanning the gap. From germline, CDR1 is MNHEY and CDR2 SMNVEV (reference sequence). The CDR3 has 14 residues. The CDR3 coding sequence is TGTGCCAGCAGTTTCGACCGGGGGAACACTGAAGCTTTCTTT. Translation: CASSFDRGNTEAFF.

The gene calls are TRBV18 and TRBJ1-4; 7 nucleotides match TRBD1. The J segment lost 2 bases and the V segment lost 2 bases, leaving 5 bases of the junction unmatched. The CDR3 runs 16 residues. Germline CDR1 reads KGHSH; CDR2 reads LQKENI. As DNA, the CDR3 is TGTGCCAGCTCACCAGAAGCGACAGGGACTAATGAAAAACTGTTTTTT. Amino acid sequence: CASSPEATGTNEKLFF.

V usage is TRBV24-1 and J usage is TRBJ2-1, with TRBD1 as a possible D gene (6 bases). The CDR3 totals 16 residues. The ends were cut back, 1 base at V and 0 bases at J, with 9 bases in the middle. CDR1 and CDR2 from the germline V gene are KGHDR and SFDVKD. The CDR3 sequence: CATSDFGTHSYNEQFF. CDR3 bases: TGTGCCACCAGTGATTTCGGGACACACTCCTACAATGAGCAGTTCTTC.

This clone came up once. DNA for the CDR3: TGTGCCAGCAGCTTGGACGGTACTGAAGCTTTCTTT. This encodes CASSLDGTEAFF. The chain has TRBV5-4 and TRBJ1-1, with D hard to call. Germline V gene data show CDR1 as SGHNT and CDR2 as YYREEE (reference sequence). This CDR3 is 12 amino acids long. The V end was cut by 0 bases, the J end by 5 bases, with 5 bases between.

The chain is built from TRBV2 and TRBJ1-2; TRBD1 matches at 8 bases. The V segment lost 2 bases and the J segment 8 bases; nucleotides outside the gene matches: 4. This CDR3 region has 13 residues. Germline V gene sequence: CDR1 SNHLY, CDR2 FYNNEI. In nucleotides, the CDR3 is TGTGCCAGCAGTGAATTTAGGGACAGGGGCTACACCTTC. This translates into CASSEFRDRGYTF. Full variable domain (outside the CDR3, taken from reference TRBV2 and TRBJ1-2): EPEVTQTPSHQVTQMGQEVILRCVPISNHLYFYWYRQILGQKVEFLVSFYNNEISEKSEIFDDQFSVERPDGSNFTLKIRSTKLEDSAMYFCASSEFRDRGYTFGSGTRLTVV.

This chain links TRBV2 with TRBJ1-2; a weak D match, TRBD1 (5 bases). V lost 10 bases and J 2 bases, leaving 17 bases between the germline ends. The V gene's germline CDR1 is SNHLY and CDR2 FYNNEI. The CDR3 sequence is 14 residues long. The CDR3 nucleotides are TGTGCCACCGAGGTCGAGAGGGGAAACTATGGCTACACCTTC. Its protein product is CATEVERGNYGYTF.